One T cell receptor beta chain is described in this entry. The ends lost 0 bases at V and 9 bases at J; junction bases unmatched: 8. CDR1 is SGHRS and CDR2 is YFSETQ in the germline V gene. The CDR3 is 15 residues long. These data are taken from a study of blood T cell repertoires in COVID-19. Across the whole study: The United States, Italy and Spain supplied acute and convalescent COVID-19 samples. The cDNA or gDNA used as material had been derived from T cells, B-cell-depleted T cells, or PBMCs.

Source study methods: Scientists estimated how many nucleated cells there were by amplifying reference gene primers. The data were produced by immunoSEQ multiplex PCR, yet TCRdb's version contains in-frame clones alone and is incomplete. The V and J calls and clone size were taken over from that table, and D and trimming were inferred from the DNA. The sample lists about 50,000 clones; 70% to 90% were seen once. This clonotype was sampled from a human donor in a cohort sampled during active COVID-19. This rearrangement joins TRBV5-1 to TRBJ2-3; 9 positions agree with TRBD2. Material: peripheral blood. This CDR3 reads CASSLAGGGGPTQYF. The CDR3 DNA follows: TGCGCCAGCAGCTTGGCGGGCGGGGGGGGCCCAACGCAGTATTTT.